These 10 T cell receptor beta chains share one sample of origin, sequenced in a study of CDR3 diversity in severe acne. Via MiXCR, TCRdb re-called the PCR reads, giving one row per CDR3 protein. The sample records about 84,000 distinct CDR3 sequences, around 53% being singletons. The sample comprised blood. These receptors came from a male donor in good health, without acne.

Only a few counts were recorded for this clonotype. The gene calls are TRBV5-5 and TRBJ1-1, with D possibly TRBD1 on 5 matching bases. CDR1 is SGHKS and CDR2 is YYEKEE in the germline V gene (reference sequence). The CDR3 covers 15 residues. Deletions cut 1 base from V and 0 bases from J, with 10 bases between. The CDR3 loop reads CASSLSGTLNTEAFF. As DNA, the CDR3 is TGTGCCAGCAGCTTGTCGGGGACTCTGAACACTGAAGCTTTCTTT.

This chain uses TRBV7-3 with TRBJ1-2; D is possibly TRBD1 (6 bases). This CDR3 contains 15 residues. CDR1 is SGHTA, CDR2 FQGTGA, per germline. V gave up 6 bases and J gave up 12 bases, with 26 bases separating them. The DNA of the CDR3 is TGTGCCAGCAGTGATGAACATGGGACAAAGGTCTTTCACACCTTC. This translates into CASSDEHGTKVFHTF.

The sample holds many counts of this clonotype. The chain uses TRBV2 and TRBJ1-5; D unclear. Germline V CDR1 and CDR2: SNHLY, FYNNEI. The CDR3 is made up of 14 amino acids. Trimming removed 8 bases at V and 4 bases at J, with 15 bases between. Written as DNA, the CDR3 is TGTGCCAGCGGGAGGGAGGTCCCTAATCAGCCCCAGCATTTT. Its translation is CASGREVPNQPQHF.

V is TRBV9 and J is TRBJ1-3; D remains unclear. The CDR3 has 14 amino acids. V lost 4 bases and J 0 bases, leaving 8 bases between the germline ends. Germline lookup yields CDR1 SGDLS and CDR2 YYNGEE. The CDR3, as DNA: TGTGCCAGCAGCTTAACATACTCTGGAAACACCATATATTTT. Its translation is CASSLTYSGNTIYF.

The chain carries TRBV12-3 or TRBV12-4 and TRBJ2-2; 8 bases match TRBD1. The junction had 10 bases not matched to a gene; V was cut back by 6 bases and J by 1 base. The CDR3 consists of 17 residues. The CDR3 nucleotides read TGTGCCAGCAGCATTGACAGGGGAACGGGGAACACCGGGGAGCTGTTTTTT. As protein: CASSIDRGTGNTGELFF.

In its sample, this clonotype was seen a few times. The chain employs TRBV20-1 and TRBJ1-2; unclear D gene. The CDR3 spans 11 residues. V dropped 5 bases and J dropped 8 bases, with 12 bases sitting between them. The germline V gene has CDR1 DFQATT and CDR2 SNEGSKA (reference sequence). The CDR3, as DNA: TGCAGTGCTCCGACCGTTTTCGGCTACACCTTC. Translated: CSAPTVFGYTF.

This clonotype was counted ten times or more. The chain combines TRBV12-3 or TRBV12-4 with TRBJ1-2; D ambiguous. CDR3 size: 13 residues. V shed 8 bases and J shed 5 bases, with 15 bases lying between them. The CDR3 sequence is CASQGREGYGYTF. The CDR3 DNA follows: TGTGCCAGCCAAGGGAGGGAAGGGTATGGCTACACCTTC.

This clonotype was seen a few times. The chain employs TRBV9 and TRBJ1-5; D unclear. The CDR3 is 16 residues long. CDR1 is SGDLS and CDR2 is YYNGEE in the germline V gene. V was trimmed by 4 bases and J by 6 bases, leaving 20 bases between them. CDR3 amino acids: CASSPLSPGLGQPQHF. The CDR3, as DNA: TGTGCCAGCAGCCCCCTATCCCCAGGTTTGGGTCAGCCCCAGCATTTT.

The chain couples TRBV20-1 to TRBJ2-1, with TRBD2 matching 12 bases. Germline CDR1 reads DFQATT; CDR2 reads SNEGSKA (reference sequence). This CDR3 has 14 residues. J gave up 4 bases and V 6 bases, and 4 bases lay outside the gene matches. The CDR3 nucleotides read TGCAGTGCCTGGACTAGCGGGATGTACAATGAGCAGTTCTTC. The encoded protein is CSAWTSGMYNEQFF.

Comments on this clonotype: At one end the junction does not follow the germline gene, possibly because of a read error. CDR3 sequence (DNA): TGCGCCAGCAGCTTGGAGGGGGCTTCAATCTACGAGCAGTACTTC. Protein product: CASSLEGASIYEQYF. J is TRBJ2-7 and V is TRBV5-4; tentative D call: TRBD1 (7 bases). The CDR3 extends over 15 amino acids. Germline V gene lookup returns CDR1 SGHNT and CDR2 YYREEE (reference sequence).